This T cell receptor beta chain was observed in a study of CD8 T cells in Susac syndrome (dated 2019 in TCRdb). The study in broad terms: The study used repertoire sequencing to test whether antigen drove CD8+ T cell activation and differentiation in Susac syndrome.

RNA was extracted with the RNeasy kit and roughly 0.45 to 1 ug was reverse transcribed using random hexamers. TCR beta CDR3 regions were amplified with the immunoSEQ multiplex PCR assay covering 54 Vbeta and 13 Jbeta segments. PCR amplification bias was corrected using a synthetic template baseline for primer optimization and computational correction. Under the source paper's analysis protocol: Reads were assigned to V, D and J genes according to IMGT and analyzed in immunoSEQ Analyzer, with only productive sequences retained. Clonality was calculated as one minus the Shannon entropy normalized by log2 of the number of productive unique sequences. For each patient and control, public and private clones were evaluated among the 100 most prevalent clones. Clones were defined as Susac-specific if absent from the healthy and MS cohorts, from under 1,200 published viral clones and from other ImmuneACCESS disease sequences. TCRdb took the public reads, trimmed them with fastp at Q25, ran MiXCR for clone calling and kept in-frame beta chains. Identical CDR3 protein sequences are pooled into one entry, listed with their most common genes and DNA. V and J calls and clone size were set by TCRdb, not the authors. The sample yields 150,000 to 200,000 distinct CDR3 sequences; 80% to 95% were counted once. The biggest ten clones account for approximately 0.09% of the sample.

The study at large found these results: The TCR sequencing and HLA analysis was acknowledged to have included a relatively small number of individuals.

For this clonotype: This clone's antigen is unknown. Base-call qualities are not available, and no considerably larger clone is one nucleotide away.

High-throughput TCR beta sequencing profiled peripheral blood CD8+ and CD4+ T cells from healthy donors, Susac syndrome patients and multiple sclerosis patients. The multiple sclerosis controls were treatment-naive patients whose relapsing-remitting disease, either stable or active, fulfilled the revised McDonald criteria. Bulk CD8+ and CD4+ T cells were purified by magnetic negative isolation, whereas CD8+ TEMRA cells were enriched by FACS. Blood was drawn into EDTA tubes, processed within 24 hours, and PBMCs were isolated by density gradient centrifugation. PBMCs intended for TCR sequencing were cryopreserved in liquid nitrogen and were subsequently thawed in a 37 degrees C water bath. Purity of sorted or isolated CD4+, CD8+ and CD8+ TEMRA cells was at least 90%. After removal of 9 bases from V and 0 bases from J, the junction retains 14 bases not matched to a gene. Per the germline V gene, MDHEN is the CDR1 and SYDVKM is the CDR2. The CDR3 goes from the cysteine to the phenylalanine over 18 residues. The CDR3 DNA has 54 bases and is translated from base 1.

Specimen: CD4+ T cells from PBMCs. The chain is encoded by TRBV28 joined to TRBJ2-3, with 11 middle bases fitting TRBD2. The receptor's source is a human donor with multiple sclerosis. The CDR3 loop reads CASHTPELAGASTDTQYF. The DNA sequence follows: TGTGCCAGTCATACTCCTGAACTAGCGGGGGCAAGCACAGATACGCAGTATTTT.